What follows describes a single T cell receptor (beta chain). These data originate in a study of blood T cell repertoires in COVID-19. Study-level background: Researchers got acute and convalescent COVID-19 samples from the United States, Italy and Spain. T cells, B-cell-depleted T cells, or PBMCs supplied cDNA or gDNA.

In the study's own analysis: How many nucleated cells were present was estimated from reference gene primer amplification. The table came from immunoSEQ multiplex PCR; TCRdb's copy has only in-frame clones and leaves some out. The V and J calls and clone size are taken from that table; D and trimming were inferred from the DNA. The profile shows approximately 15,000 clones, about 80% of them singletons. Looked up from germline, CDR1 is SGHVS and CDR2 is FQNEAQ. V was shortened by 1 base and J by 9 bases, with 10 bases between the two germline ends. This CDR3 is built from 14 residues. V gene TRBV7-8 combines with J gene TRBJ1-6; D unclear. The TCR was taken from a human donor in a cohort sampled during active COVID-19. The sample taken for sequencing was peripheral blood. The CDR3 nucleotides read TGTGCCAGCAGCTTAGGACTGGATGGTTCACCCCTCCACTTT. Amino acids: CASSLGLDGSPLHF.